Shown below are 4 T cell receptor beta chains from a single sample sequenced in a study of circulating CD8 cells and anti-PD-1 response in melanoma. TCR libraries were prepared from approximately 15 ng of total RNA with the QIAseq Immune Repertoire TCR panel. TCRdb redid the calling of the reads with MiXCR, one entry per CDR3 protein. The sample contains around 400 distinct CDR3 sequences, about an eighth of which appear only once. Sorting of live CD3+CD8+TCRalphabeta+ cells by PD-1 and/or TIGIT gave four subsets. This specimen consisted of CD8+ T cells from PBMCs, obtained at baseline or after one month of anti-PD-1 therapy (not recorded which). The receptors were sampled from a human donor with melanoma.

This clonotype is large in the sample. V is TRBV11-2 and J is TRBJ2-7; D is perhaps TRBD1 (6 bases). The CDR3 runs 14 residues. With 6 bases removed from V and 3 bases from J, the gap between germline ends came to 15 bases. Germline V gene sequence: CDR1 SGHAT, CDR2 FQNNGV. CDR3 sequence (DNA): TGTGCCAGCAGAGATCCGGGACAAGACTACGAGCAGTACTTC. Its protein is CASRDPGQDYEQYF.

This chain connects TRBV28 to TRBJ2-7; D not resolved. The CDR3 runs to 15 residues. From germline, CDR1 is MDHEN and CDR2 SYDVKM. Between the trimmed V and J ends, which lost 3 bases and 2 bases, there was a span of 14 bases. CDR3 nucleotides: TGTGCCAGCAGTTTTCTCTGGACCCATCCCTACGAGCAGTACTTC. This translates into CASSFLWTHPYEQYF.

By sample share, this clonotype is medium-sized. V usage is TRBV10-3 and J usage is TRBJ2-1, with 9 bases lining up with TRBD2. CDR3 length equals 13 residues. V lost 9 bases, J lost 8 bases, and 8 bases stayed unmatched. Germline V gene data show CDR1 as ENHRY and CDR2 as SYGVKD. In nucleotides, the CDR3 is TGTGCCATTTTTAGCGGGAGATCCGATGAGCAGTTCTTC. It translates to CAIFSGRSDEQFF.

This clonotype is categorized as hyperexpanded (1% or more). This CDR3 reads CASSEGLAGLQETQYF. The DNA for the CDR3 is TGTGCCAGCAGTGAGGGACTAGCGGGCTTACAAGAGACCCAGTACTTC. The chain links TRBV27 to TRBJ2-5; TRBD2 agrees at 12 bases. Losses at the gene ends were 5 bases for V and 2 bases for J; bases not matched to a gene: 6. The CDR3 length is 16 residues. Per germline, CDR1 MNHEY and CDR2 SMNVEV (reference sequence).